This TCR beta chain is from a study of radiation and T cells in renal cell carcinoma. Study conclusions and caveats: In nephrectomy-only tumors, top 100 clonotypes averaged approximately 43%, versus 54% irradiated. In blood, top tumor clones expanded by 2 weeks, shrinking by 4.

The method was immunoSEQ multiplex PCR; TCRdb's version includes in-frame clones alone and lacks a portion of them. The sample lists about 4,300 clones, roughly 58% occurring once. Specified treatment: 15 Gy SBRT to primary tumor, nephrectomy 4 weeks later. Nephrectomy followed 15 Gy stereotactic body radiation by 4 weeks. Clear cell pathology was present in this patient's renal cell carcinoma. Trimming stripped 3 bases from V and 4 bases from J, with 8 bases between. Germline V gene data show CDR1 as SGHRS and CDR2 as YFSETQ. This CDR3 region has 13 residues. For this clone: Antigen: not known.

The genes are TRBV5-1 and TRBJ1-3; D is unresolved. This specimen consisted of tumor tissue, obtained from a patient whose treatment included radiotherapy and nephrectomy. The receptor was isolated from an older woman with renal cell carcinoma. The CDR3 region has the DNA TGCGCCAGCAGCTCGAGGGAAGGAAACACCATATATTTT. Its translation: CASSSREGNTIYF.